What follows are 29 T cell receptor beta chains derived from one specimen sequenced in a study of cytomegalovirus exposure and HLA in healthy donors. A multiplex PCR was run with 60 Vbeta primers and 13 Jbeta primers. Generated by immunoSEQ multiplex PCR, the TCRdb table keeps only in-frame clones and is missing some. This table holds over 150,000 clones, 70% to 80% found once. Sequencing used PBMCs. These receptors came from a man aged 18-30 years in good health and CMV-seropositive.

This rearrangement joins TRBV2 to TRBJ2-2; perhaps TRBD1 as D (5 bases). The CDR3 has 16 amino acids. V was pared by 2 bases and J by 4 bases, with 14 bases between. CDR1 SNHLY and CDR2 FYNNEI come from the germline V gene. The chain's CDR3 is CASSESPGYGTGELFF. The DNA for the CDR3 is TGTGCCAGCAGTGAATCCCCAGGGTACGGCACCGGGGAGCTGTTTTTT. Filled out from reference TRBV2 and TRBJ2-2, the complete variable domain reads EPEVTQTPSHQVTQMGQEVILRCVPISNHLYFYWYRQILGQKVEFLVSFYNNEISEKSEIFDDQFSVERPDGSNFTLKIRSTKLEDSAMYFCASSESPGYGTGELFFGEGSRLTVL.

The rearrangement uses TRBV2 and TRBJ1-2; no definite D call. The CDR3 extends over 11 amino acids. Trimming left V 5 bases short and J 6 bases short, with 7 bases between. Germline V CDR1 and CDR2: SNHLY, FYNNEI. This chain's CDR3 is CASSTFDGYTF. The DNA of the CDR3 is TGTGCCAGCAGTACATTCGATGGCTACACCTTC.

The chain couples TRBV5-8 to TRBJ2-3; 11 bases match TRBD1. The CDR3 contains 15 residues. With 4 bases clipped from V and 5 bases from J, the junction kept 6 bases outside the gene matches. Germline V gene lookup returns CDR1 SGHTS and CDR2 YDEGEE. The CDR3 nucleotides are TGTGCCAGCAGCGCTCCGGGACAGGGGGAAGATACGCAGTATTTT. This translates into CASSAPGQGEDTQYF.

This chain links TRBV27 with TRBJ1-5, with 7 bases aligning to TRBD1. V trimming: 5 bases; J trimming: 6 bases; junction bases outside the gene matches: 4. Germline CDR1 and CDR2: MNHEY and SMNVEV (reference sequence). The CDR3 spans 13 residues. The CDR3 spells CASSTGVGQPQHF. The CDR3 DNA is TGTGCCAGCAGTACAGGGGTCGGTCAGCCCCAGCATTTT.

J is TRBJ2-5 and V is TRBV28, with D possibly being TRBD2 (5 bases). V was trimmed by 10 bases and J by 3 bases, leaving 18 bases between them. Germline-derived CDR1 and CDR2 are MDHEN and SYDVKM. The CDR3 contains 14 residues. The CDR3 here is CATSLRVQKETQYF. The CDR3 bases are TGTGCCACAAGCCTGCGGGTACAGAAAGAGACCCAGTACTTC.

This chain links TRBV7-8 with TRBJ2-4; D is perhaps TRBD2 (5 bases). Trimming removed 4 bases from V and 11 bases from J, with 15 bases in between. Looked up from germline, CDR1 is SGHVS and CDR2 is FQNEAQ. The CDR3 length is 13 residues. This CDR3 reads CASSSTGYQLQYF. The CDR3 nucleotides read TGTGCCAGCAGCTCGACGGGGTACCAGCTTCAGTACTTC.

The CDR3 DNA reads TGTGCCAGCAGCGTTGGAGGGCCGTCCTACGAGCAGTACTTC. Translated: CASSVGGPSYEQYF. The chain is built from TRBV9 and TRBJ2-7; D is possibly TRBD2 (6 bases). The CDR3 is 14 residues long. The germline V gene has CDR1 SGDLS and CDR2 YYNGEE. Trimming cost V 2 bases and J 1 base, with 10 bases left between them.

The chain employs TRBV7-9 and TRBJ2-3, with D possibly matching TRBD1 (5 bases). The CDR3 extends over 16 amino acids. The germline CDR1 and CDR2 sequences are SEHNR and FQNEAQ (reference sequence). V dropped 3 bases and J dropped 5 bases, with 18 bases sitting between them. The DNA of the CDR3 is TGTGCCAGCAGCTTCGCAGGGCTGGATACTCGAGATACGCAGTATTTT. As protein: CASSFAGLDTRDTQYF.

The chain uses TRBV6-5 and TRBJ2-7, with 13 bases lining up with TRBD2. Germline loops: CDR1 MNHEY, CDR2 SVGAGI. J lost 2 bases, V lost 5 bases, and 3 bases had no gene match. This CDR3 comprises 15 residues. In nucleotides, the CDR3 is TGTGCCAGCAGTCGGGGACTAGCGGGGACCTACGAGCAGTACTTC. Its protein product is CASSRGLAGTYEQYF.

The V call is TRBV4-3, the J call TRBJ2-7; the D gene is possibly TRBD1 (5 bases). The CDR3 is 14 amino acids. CDR1 and CDR2 from the germline V gene are LGHNA and YSLEER. V was shortened by 1 base and J by 3 bases, with 10 bases between the two germline ends. CDR3 bases: TGCGCCAGCAGCCAAGGCCCAGGGATCTACGAGCAGTACTTC. Its protein is CASSQGPGIYEQYF.

This rearrangement joins TRBV2 to TRBJ1-1; TRBD1 is a possible D gene (6 bases). This CDR3 comprises 14 residues. Germline assignment: CDR1 SNHLY and CDR2 FYNNEI. Trimming removed 1 base from V and 7 bases from J, with 13 bases in between. CDR3 sequence: CASSEGRGGVEAFF. Here the CDR3 DNA reads TGTGCCAGCAGTGAAGGAAGAGGGGGGGTTGAAGCTTTCTTT.

This chain's CDR3 is CAISGQGGTGELFF. In DNA form, the CDR3 reads TGTGCCATCAGCGGACAGGGTGGCACCGGGGAGCTGTTTTTT. V and J are TRBV10-3 and TRBJ2-2; 8 bases line up with TRBD1. CDR1 and CDR2 (germline): ENHRY, SYGVKD. The CDR3 contains 14 residues. Trimming removed 6 bases from V and 4 bases from J; junction bases left unmatched: 4.

The chain uses TRBV6-6 and TRBJ1-4; D is undetermined. Trimming shortened V by 6 bases and J by 7 bases, and 15 bases separated the two germline ends. This CDR3 region has 14 residues. CDR1 is MNHNY and CDR2 is SVGAGI in the germline V gene (reference sequence). CDR3 DNA sequence: TGTGCCAGCAGCTATGACTTGACGCGTGAAAAACTGTTTTTT. Translated: CASSYDLTREKLFF.

The chain couples TRBV9 to TRBJ2-1, with D possibly TRBD1 on 6 matching bases. This CDR3 region has 14 residues. Germline loops: CDR1 SGDLS, CDR2 YYNGEE. V was clipped by 0 bases and J by 6 bases, with 10 bases between them. CDR3 protein: CASSVDWGRNEQFF. The CDR3 DNA reads as TGTGCCAGCAGCGTAGACTGGGGGCGCAATGAGCAGTTCTTC.

The J gene is TRBJ1-1, the V gene TRBV18; possible D gene TRBD1, 6 bases. The CDR3 has 17 amino acids. CDR1 KGHSH and CDR2 LQKENI come from the germline V gene. V lost 5 bases to trimming and J lost 2 bases, with 21 bases between them. CDR3 sequence: CASSSRSGSGANTEAFF. The CDR3 region has the DNA TGTGCCAGCTCATCCAGGAGTGGGTCAGGGGCCAACACTGAAGCTTTCTTT.

This rearrangement joins TRBV5-6 to TRBJ2-2; 7 nucleotides line up with TRBD1. V lost 0 bases, J lost 6 bases, and 11 bases stayed unmatched. Germline CDR1 and CDR2: SGHDT and YYEEEE. The CDR3 spans 17 residues. CDR3 nucleotide sequence: TGTGCCAGCAGCTTGGGTGAGACAGGGCAAATGTCCGGGGAGCTGTTTTTT. Protein: CASSLGETGQMSGELFF.

This sequence joins TRBV18 and TRBJ2-1; 10 bases match TRBD2. The CDR3 covers 15 residues. After removal of 3 bases from V and 5 bases from J, the junction contained 4 bases not matched to a gene. Germline-derived CDR1 and CDR2 are KGHSH and LQKENI. CDR3 DNA: TGTGCCAGCTCACCGGGGACTAGCGCAGACAATGAGCAGTTCTTC. It is translated as CASSPGTSADNEQFF.

The gene calls are TRBV15 and TRBJ1-6; D unclear. V was shortened by 0 bases and J by 14 bases, with 14 bases between the two germline ends. Germline V gene data show CDR1 as LNHNV and CDR2 as YYDKDF (reference sequence). The CDR3 runs to 14 residues. The chain's CDR3 is CATSRDPPGTTLHF. The CDR3 region has the DNA TGTGCCACCAGCAGAGATCCACCGGGAACCACCCTCCACTTT.

On this clone itself: At one of its ends the junction is not consistent with the germline gene, which may arise from a read error. The same CDR3 is also encoded by other DNA sequences in this sample. The chain is built from TRBV4-1 and TRBJ1-5, with TRBD1 identical over 7 bases. This CDR3 region has 17 residues. CDR1 and CDR2 from the germline V gene are MGHRA and YSYEKL. The CDR3 is CASSPQGPLYSNQPQHF. In nucleotides, the CDR3 is TGCGCCAGCAGCCCACAGGGGCCCCTTTATAGCAATCAGCCTCAGCATTTT.

The chain couples TRBV7-9 to TRBJ1-2, with D hard to call. Germline-derived CDR1 and CDR2 are SEHNR and FQNEAQ (reference sequence). CDR3 size: 15 residues. Trimming took 1 base from V and 6 from J, leaving 15 bases between them. CDR3 sequence (DNA): TGTGCCAGCAGCTTAGTTACAGAAAGTACCCATGGCTACACCTTC. Residues: CASSLVTESTHGYTF.

The chain joins TRBV7-3 to TRBJ2-3; 10 bases match TRBD1. The germline CDR1 and CDR2 sequences are SGHTA and FQGTGA. This CDR3 spans 14 amino acids. V was pared by 2 bases and J by 4 bases, with 0 bases of the junction left unmatched. The CDR3 nucleotides read TGTGCCAGCAGCTTAGGACAGGGGGCAGATACGCAGTATTTT. Its translation is CASSLGQGADTQYF.

V usage is TRBV19 and J usage is TRBJ1-1; 9 nucleotides line up with TRBD1. The CDR3 totals 15 residues. V shed 5 bases and J 0 bases; nucleotides not matched to a gene: 4. Germline CDR1 is LNHDA and CDR2 is SQIVND (reference sequence). DNA for the CDR3: TGTGCCAGTAGTCAAAGACAGGGGGTGAACACTGAAGCTTTCTTT. It is translated as CASSQRQGVNTEAFF.

The V gene is TRBV6-6, the J gene TRBJ1-4, with 9 positions matching TRBD1. Germline assignment: CDR1 MNHNY and CDR2 SVGAGI (reference sequence). The CDR3 totals 13 residues. V was clipped by 8 bases and J by 6 bases; unmatched bases: 4. The CDR3 loop reads CASGGTGHEKLFF. The CDR3 coding sequence is TGTGCCAGCGGTGGGACAGGGCATGAAAAACTGTTTTTT.

This chain uses TRBV6-1 with TRBJ2-7, with TRBD1 as a possible D gene (6 bases). Germline V gives CDR1 MNHNS, CDR2 SASEGT. CDR3 length: 13 residues. Trimming shortened V by 2 bases and J by 4 bases, and 9 bases separated the two germline ends. The CDR3 region is CASSEQQGYEQYF. The CDR3 DNA sequence: TGTGCCAGCAGTGAACAACAGGGATACGAGCAGTACTTC.

The chain has TRBV11-3 and TRBJ2-6; D possibly corresponds to TRBD1 (6 bases). Germline CDR1 is SGHNT and CDR2 is YENEEA. V was shortened by 5 bases and J by 0 bases, with 11 bases between the two germline ends. The CDR3 has 16 amino acids. This CDR3 reads CASSPKGVSGANVLTF. The CDR3 DNA reads TGTGCCAGCAGCCCCAAGGGGGTCTCTGGGGCCAACGTCCTGACTTTC.

V gene TRBV2 combines with J gene TRBJ1-5, with D unclear. Germline CDR1 SNHLY, CDR2 FYNNEI. The ends were cut back, 1 base at V and 2 bases at J, with 9 bases in the middle. The CDR3 is 15 residues long. CDR3 in DNA: TGTGCCAGCAGTGAAGAGCATCTGGGCAATCAGCCCCAGCATTTT. It codes for CASSEEHLGNQPQHF.

The chain joins TRBV7-9 to TRBJ1-1; D is unclear. The germline V gene has CDR1 SEHNR and CDR2 FQNEAQ (reference sequence). The V and J ends lost 1 base and 4 bases respectively, with 7 bases between them. The CDR3 totals 13 residues. The CDR3 sequence is CASSLGTATEAFF. The CDR3 nucleotides read TGTGCCAGCAGCTTAGGTACAGCCACTGAAGCTTTCTTT.

Concerning this clone itself: Other DNA sequences in this specimen translate into the identical CDR3. The rearrangement joins TRBV7-9 to TRBJ1-1; D call uncertain. Looked up from germline, CDR1 is SEHNR and CDR2 is FQNEAQ (reference sequence). The CDR3 extends over 15 amino acids. The V end was cut by 5 bases, the J end by 1 base, with 14 bases between. CDR3 amino acids: CASSPPMRGNTEAFF. CDR3 in DNA: TGTGCCAGCAGCCCCCCGATGAGAGGGAACACTGAAGCTTTCTTT.

This chain uses TRBV11-2 with TRBJ2-3, with D possibly matching TRBD2 (6 bases). This CDR3 is built from 16 residues. Germline values: CDR1 SGHAT, CDR2 FQNNGV. Between the trimmed V and J ends, which lost 1 base and 1 base, there was a span of 12 bases. CDR3 coding DNA: TGTGCCAGCAGCTTAGTTGTCGGGAGTCGCACAGATACGCAGTATTTT. Translating it yields CASSLVVGSRTDTQYF. The whole variable domain, filled in from reference TRBV11-2 and TRBJ2-3, reads EAGVAQSPRYKIIEKRQSVAFWCNPISGHATLYWYQQILGQGPKLLIQFQNNGVVDDSQLPKDRFSAERLKGVDSTLKIQPAKLEDSAVYLCASSLVVGSRTDTQYFGPGTRLTVL.